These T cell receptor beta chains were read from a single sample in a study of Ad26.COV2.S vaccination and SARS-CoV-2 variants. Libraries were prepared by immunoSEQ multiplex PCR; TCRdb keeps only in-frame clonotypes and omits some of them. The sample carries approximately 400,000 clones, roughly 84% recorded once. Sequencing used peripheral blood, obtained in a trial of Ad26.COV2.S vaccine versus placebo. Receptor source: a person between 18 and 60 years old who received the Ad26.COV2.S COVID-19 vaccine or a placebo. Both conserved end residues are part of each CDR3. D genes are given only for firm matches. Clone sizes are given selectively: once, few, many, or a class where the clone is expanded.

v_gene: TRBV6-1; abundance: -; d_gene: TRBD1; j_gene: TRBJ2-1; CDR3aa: CASSDRDRVAEQFF; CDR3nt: TGTGCCAGCAGTGACCGGGACAGGGTGGCTGAGCAGTTCTTC
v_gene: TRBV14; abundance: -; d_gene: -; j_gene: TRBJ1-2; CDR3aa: CASSEDSYYGYTF; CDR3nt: TGTGCCAGCAGCGAGGACAGCTACTATGGCTACACCTTC
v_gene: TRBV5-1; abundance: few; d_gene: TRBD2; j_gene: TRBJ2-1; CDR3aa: CASSWRGGNEQFF; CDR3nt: TGCGCCAGCAGCTGGCGGGGGGGCAATGAGCAGTTCTTC
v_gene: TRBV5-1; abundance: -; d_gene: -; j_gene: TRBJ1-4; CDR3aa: CASSLVPDSWEKLFF; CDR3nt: TGCGCCAGCAGCTTGGTGCCCGACAGCTGGGAAAAACTGTTTTTT
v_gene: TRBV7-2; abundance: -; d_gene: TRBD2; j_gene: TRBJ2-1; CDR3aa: CASGLAFYNEQFF; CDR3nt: TGTGCCAGCGGACTAGCGTTCTACAATGAGCAGTTCTTC
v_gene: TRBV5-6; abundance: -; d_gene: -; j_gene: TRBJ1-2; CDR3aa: CASSLDRFYGYTF; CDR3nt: TGTGCCAGCAGTTTAGACAGATTCTATGGCTACACCTTC
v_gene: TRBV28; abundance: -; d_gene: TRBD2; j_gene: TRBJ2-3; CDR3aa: CASSFGGRPTDTQYF; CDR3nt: TGTGCCAGCAGTTTCGGCGGGAGACCCACAGATACGCAGTATTTT
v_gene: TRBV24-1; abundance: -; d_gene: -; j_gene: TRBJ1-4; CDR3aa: CATSDLGPGRASNEKLFF; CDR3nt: TGTGCCACCAGTGATTTAGGCCCGGGCAGGGCCTCTAATGAAAAACTGTTTTTT
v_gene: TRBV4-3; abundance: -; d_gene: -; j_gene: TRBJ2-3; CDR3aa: CASSQETDTQYF; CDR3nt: TGCGCCAGCAGCCAAGAAACAGATACGCAGTATTTT
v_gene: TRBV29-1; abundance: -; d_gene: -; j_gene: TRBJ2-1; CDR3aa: CSVNVGTYNEQFF; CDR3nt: TGCAGCGTAAATGTAGGGACGTACAATGAGCAGTTCTTC
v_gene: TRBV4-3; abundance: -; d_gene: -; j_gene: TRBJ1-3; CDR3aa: CASSQVPGAGNTIYF; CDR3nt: TGCGCCAGCAGCCAAGTTCCAGGGGCTGGAAACACCATATATTTT
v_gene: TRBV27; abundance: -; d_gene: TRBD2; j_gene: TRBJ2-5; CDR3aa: CASSLWASGKETQYF; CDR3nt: TGTGCCAGCAGTTTATGGGCTAGCGGGAAAGAGACCCAGTACTTC
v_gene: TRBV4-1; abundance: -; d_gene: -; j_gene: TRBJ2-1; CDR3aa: CASSQDPLRGRSSYNEQFF; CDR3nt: TGCGCCAGCAGCCAAGATCCTCTCCGAGGCAGGAGCTCCTACAATGAGCAGTTCTTC
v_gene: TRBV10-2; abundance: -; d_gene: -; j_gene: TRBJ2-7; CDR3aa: CASSEGLSLYEQYF; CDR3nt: TGCGCCAGCAGTGAGGGACTCTCACTTTACGAGCAGTACTTC
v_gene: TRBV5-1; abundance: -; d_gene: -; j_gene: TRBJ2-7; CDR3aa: CASSFPGFYEQYF; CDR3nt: TGCGCCAGCAGCTTCCCAGGCTTCTACGAGCAGTACTTC